The text below deals with one T cell receptor beta chain. Its target is unknown. A multiplex PCR was run with 60 Vbeta primers and 13 Jbeta primers. Assay: immunoSEQ multiplex PCR; the TCRdb copy retains only in-frame clones and omits some. The table for this sample gives around 70,000 clones. This entry belongs to a study of cytomegalovirus exposure and HLA in healthy donors. Study-wide points: HLA alleles showed associations with 15,000 to 20,000 TCR beta sequences in a later analysis, at a 0.05 false discovery rate. In a later analysis, an Asian-associated ancestry cluster reportedly showed fewer N-insertions than the approximately 610-donor mean. Reports showed the classifier diagnosing cytomegalovirus status with high specificity and sensitivity. The availability of immune exposure information extended only to CMV serostatus.

Trimming cost V 2 bases and J 0 bases, with 7 bases left between them. The V gene's germline CDR1 is SEHNR and CDR2 FQNEAQ (reference sequence). The CDR3 is 15 amino acids. Sequences were obtained from PBMCs. The source of this sequence is a man aged 40-49 years in good health and CMV-seronegative. The V and J genes are TRBV7-9 and TRBJ2-2; D remains unclear. The CDR3 is CASSLIGANTGELFF. Here the CDR3 DNA reads TGTGCCAGCAGCTTAATTGGAGCGAACACCGGGGAGCTGTTTTTT.